Listed below are T cell receptor beta chains from one sample, sequenced in a study of post-analysis software for immune sequencing data. TCRdb reprocessed the PCR reads via MiXCR and lists one record per CDR3 protein. The table has around 770,000 distinct CDR3 sequences, approximately 44% seen once. The sample consisted of blood. These receptors were taken from a girl under 18 with multiple sclerosis. The CDR3 runs from the conserved cysteine through the conserved F or W. D genes are given only for firm matches. Size values are once, few and many counts, or a class for expanded clones, and some rows have none.

d_gene	v_gene	abundance	j_gene	CDR3nt	CDR3aa
.	TRBV6-5	few	TRBJ2-5	TGTGCCAGCACTAACCACCGGGCCCAGTACTTC	CASTNHRAQYF
TRBD1	TRBV4-2	many	TRBJ2-7	TGTGCCAGCAGCCTTGGGACAGGTGGGATTTACGAGCAGTACTTC	CASSLGTGGIYEQYF
.	TRBV9	.	TRBJ2-7	TGTGCCAGCAGCGTAGCAGGAGGGGAAGAGCAGTACTTC	CASSVAGGEEQYF
TRBD2	TRBV11-2	.	TRBJ2-4	TGTGCCAGCAGCCTCGGTCCCAGCGGGAGGTGGGGAGAGCAGTACTTC	CASSLGPSGRWGEQYF
.	TRBV21-1	.	TRBJ2-7	TGTGCCTCCAGCAAAGATGCAGGGCGCTACGAGCAGTACTTC	CASSKDAGRYEQYF
TRBD2	TRBV7-3	.	TRBJ2-1	TGTGCCAGCAGCTTTGCGGGAGACTACAATGAGCAGTTCTTC	CASSFAGDYNEQFF
.	TRBV20-1	.	TRBJ1-4	TGCAGTGCTAGATTCCGGGGACGGGAAAAGCTGTTTTTT	CSARFRGREKLFF
.	TRBV29-1	.	TRBJ1-1	TGCAGCGCCGAAAACGGGAATTTAGGGGGTCAAGCTTTCTTT	CSAENGNLGGQAFF
.	TRBV12-3/TRBV12-4	few	TRBJ2-7	TGTGCCAGCAGTAACCCCGGGTTGGGGAATCCCTACGAGCAGTACTTC	CASSNPGLGNPYEQYF
TRBD2	TRBV7-2	.	TRBJ2-1	TGTGCCAGCAGCTGGGGACTAGCGGGAGGTGGGGATGAGCAGTTCTTC	CASSWGLAGGGDEQFF
TRBD2	TRBV7-6	few	TRBJ2-1	TGTGCCAGCAGCTTAGGGAGCGGGAGGAACAATGAGCAGTTCTTC	CASSLGSGRNNEQFF
.	TRBV29-1	.	TRBJ2-1	TGCAGCGTTGAAGGGGGGCCCCGGGAGACCCAGTTCTTC	CSVEGGPRETQFF
TRBD1	TRBV27	few	TRBJ1-2	TGTGCCAGCAGTTTTCAGGGGGCTGGTGGCTACACCTTC	CASSFQGAGGYTF